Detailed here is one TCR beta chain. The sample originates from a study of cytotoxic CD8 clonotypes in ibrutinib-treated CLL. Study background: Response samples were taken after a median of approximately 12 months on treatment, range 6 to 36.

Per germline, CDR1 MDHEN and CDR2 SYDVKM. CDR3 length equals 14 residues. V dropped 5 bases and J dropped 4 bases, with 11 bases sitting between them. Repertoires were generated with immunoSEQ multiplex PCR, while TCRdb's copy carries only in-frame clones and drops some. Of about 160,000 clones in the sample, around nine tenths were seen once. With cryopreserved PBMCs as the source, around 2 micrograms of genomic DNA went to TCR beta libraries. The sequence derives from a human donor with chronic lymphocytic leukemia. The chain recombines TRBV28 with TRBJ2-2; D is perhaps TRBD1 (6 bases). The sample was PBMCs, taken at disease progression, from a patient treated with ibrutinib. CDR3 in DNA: TGTGCCAGCAGTAAAAGACAGGTCACCGGGGAGCTGTTTTTT. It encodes CASSKRQVTGELFF.